The 21 T cell receptor beta chains below all came from one sample that was sequenced in a study of long-term antiretroviral therapy in people with HIV. The immunoSEQ assay was v3.0, run at survey level. TCRdb keeps only in-frame clones here, not all; method: immunoSEQ multiplex PCR. The sample lists about 10,000 clones, roughly four fifths occurring once. The sequencing used unsorted PBMCs, collected 1.2 years after starting antiretroviral therapy. The source of these receptors is a man aged 40-50 years with HIV.

This rearrangement joins TRBV5-6 to TRBJ1-2, with D perhaps TRBD1 (6 bases). The CDR3 sequence is 14 residues long. The ends were cut back, 2 bases at V and 0 bases at J, with 8 bases in the middle. Per germline, CDR1 SGHDT and CDR2 YYEEEE. The CDR3 region is CASSLQGPNYGYTF. As DNA, the CDR3 is TGTGCCAGCAGCTTACAGGGTCCTAACTATGGCTACACCTTC.

The chain carries TRBV5-6 and TRBJ2-6; D ambiguous. The germline V gene has CDR1 SGHDT and CDR2 YYEEEE. CDR3 length equals 19 residues. The germline V and J ends were trimmed by 0 bases and 0 bases, with 16 bases remaining between them. CDR3 nucleotide sequence: TGTGCCAGCAGCTTGGGTGAGGTCAGAAGGTCCTCTGGGGCCAACGTCCTGACTTTC. It is translated as CASSLGEVRRSSGANVLTF.

The chain is built from TRBV28 and TRBJ2-7; TRBD2 aligns across 11 bases. Trimming took 6 bases from V and 5 from J; bases not matched to a gene: 6. The CDR3 spans 14 residues. CDR1 and CDR2 (germline): MDHEN, SYDVKM. CDR3 in amino acids: CASSIAGGRDEQYF. In DNA form, the CDR3 reads TGTGCCAGCAGCATAGCGGGGGGGCGGGACGAGCAGTACTTC.

This sequence joins TRBV4-1 and TRBJ2-2, with 7 bases fitting TRBD1. Germline V gene sequence: CDR1 MGHRA, CDR2 YSYEKL. The length of the CDR3 is 17 residues. The junction had 11 bases not matched to a gene; V was cut back by 2 bases and J by 5 bases. The CDR3 DNA sequence: TGCGCCAGCAGCCAATTTTTAGGGGGCGGCAATACCGGGGAGCTGTTTTTT. Its translation: CASSQFLGGGNTGELFF.

The V gene is TRBV15, the J gene TRBJ1-2; no definite D call. CDR3 length equals 14 residues. The germline V gene encodes CDR1 LNHNV and CDR2 YYDKDF (reference sequence). V lost 0 bases to trimming and J lost 2 bases, with 7 bases between them. In nucleotides, the CDR3 is TGTGCCACCAGCAGAGATAACAGCAACTATGGCTACACCTTC. This gives the protein CATSRDNSNYGYTF.

In DNA form, the CDR3 reads TGCGCCAGCAGCCAAGACGGGGCCACAGATACGCAGTATTTT. As protein: CASSQDGATDTQYF. V is TRBV4-1 and J is TRBJ2-3, with D perhaps TRBD1 or TRBD2 (5 bases each). Germline CDR1 is MGHRA and CDR2 is YSYEKL. The CDR3 sequence is 14 residues long. V was cut by 0 bases and J by 2 bases, with 6 bases left in between.

The V and J genes are TRBV5-1 and TRBJ2-2, with D perhaps given as TRBD1 or TRBD2 (6 bases each). CDR3 size: 14 residues. In germline, CDR1 is SGHRS, CDR2 YFSETQ. Trimming removed 5 bases at V and 5 bases at J, with 13 bases between. This CDR3 is CASRTRGDTGELFF. CDR3 bases: TGCGCCAGCAGAACTAGGGGGGATACCGGGGAGCTGTTTTTT. The full variable domain, rest sourced from reference TRBV5-1 and TRBJ2-2, is KAGVTQTPRYLIKTRGQQVTLSCSPISGHRSVSWYQQTPGQGLQFLFEYFSETQRNKGNFPGRFSGRQFSNSRSEMNVSTLELGDSALYLCASRTRGDTGELFFGEGSRLTVL.

The chain combines TRBV7-9 with TRBJ2-3; D unclear. The length of the CDR3 is 13 residues. CDR1 is SEHNR and CDR2 is FQNEAQ in the germline V gene (reference sequence). V was pared by 5 bases and J by 0 bases, with 6 bases between. The CDR3 loop reads CASSGSSTDTQYF. For the CDR3, the DNA is TGTGCCAGCAGCGGATCTAGCACAGATACGCAGTATTTT.

This clone appeared once. J is TRBJ1-2 and V is TRBV7-2; tentatively, D is TRBD1 (5 bases). Germline-derived CDR1 and CDR2 are SGHTA and FQGNSA. Trimming left V 1 base short and J 3 bases short, with 9 bases between. The CDR3 covers 14 residues. CDR3 nucleotides: TGTGCCAGCAGCTTAGGGAGGGGAGACTATGGCTACACCTTC. Residues: CASSLGRGDYGYTF.

This chain joins TRBV30 and TRBJ1-2, with D hard to call. The CDR3 is made up of 11 amino acids. V lost 8 bases, J lost 5 bases, and 12 bases lay in between. CDR1 is GTSNPN, CDR2 SVGIG, per germline (reference sequence). The CDR3 protein is CASRDVYGYTF. In nucleotides, the CDR3 is TGTGCCAGCCGGGATGTGTATGGCTACACCTTC.

The chain has TRBV4-1 and TRBJ1-5; D gene ambiguous. CDR1 and CDR2 from the germline V gene are MGHRA and YSYEKL. CDR3 length equals 16 residues. Trimming stripped 1 base from V and 0 bases from J, with 10 bases between. Here the CDR3 reads CASSQGSSPSNQPQHF. CDR3 DNA sequence: TGCGCCAGCAGCCAAGGGTCGAGCCCTAGCAATCAGCCCCAGCATTTT.

This chain connects TRBV4-1 to TRBJ2-1, with D possibly TRBD2 on 5 matching bases. The CDR3 runs to 13 residues. Germline V gene sequence: CDR1 MGHRA, CDR2 YSYEKL. Trimming cost V 0 bases and J 9 bases, with 9 bases left between them. CDR3 protein: CASSQDRGFEQFF. The CDR3 region has the DNA TGCGCCAGCAGCCAAGACCGCGGGTTTGAGCAGTTCTTC.

V gene TRBV27 combines with J gene TRBJ1-4, with D hard to call. V lost 1 base and J lost 3, with 12 bases in between. Per germline, CDR1 MNHEY and CDR2 SMNVEV (reference sequence). This CDR3 region has 16 residues. DNA for the CDR3: TGTGCCAGCAGTTTATTTTCGGACGCCGCTAATGAAAAACTGTTTTTT. It codes for CASSLFSDAANEKLFF.

The chain recombines TRBV19 with TRBJ1-5, with D possibly being TRBD1 (5 bases). The CDR3 extends over 12 amino acids. V was shortened by 10 bases and J by 6 bases, with 13 bases between the two germline ends. Germline assignment: CDR1 LNHDA and CDR2 SQIVND (reference sequence). The CDR3, as DNA: TGTGCCAAAAGTAAGGGGTGTCAGCCCCAGCATTTT. The encoded protein is CAKSKGCQPQHF.

The chain combines TRBV27 with TRBJ1-6; D is perhaps TRBD1 (5 bases). This CDR3 contains 14 residues. V gave up 6 bases and J gave up 9 bases, with 15 bases separating them. In germline, CDR1 is MNHEY, CDR2 SMNVEV (reference sequence). This CDR3 reads CASSPLTVPSPLHF. The CDR3 nucleotides read TGTGCCAGCAGCCCATTGACAGTCCCTTCACCCCTCCACTTT.

CDR3 in DNA: TGTGCCTGGTTGCCGGGACAGTGGACTGAAGCTTTCTTT. Encoded protein: CAWLPGQWTEAFF. The chain carries TRBV30 and TRBJ1-1, with TRBD1 identical over 7 bases. This CDR3 contains 13 residues. V dropped 5 bases and J dropped 5; count of bases not matched to a gene: 8. The germline gives CDR1 GTSNPN, CDR2 SVGIG (reference sequence).

The CDR3, as DNA: TGTGCCAGCAGCGGACTACCGGGACTAGCGGGGGGGCCTCACAATGAGCAGTTCTTC. This gives the protein CASSGLPGLAGGPHNEQFF. The rearrangement joins TRBV9 to TRBJ2-1, with TRBD2 matching over 16 bases. Germline lookup yields CDR1 SGDLS and CDR2 YYNGEE. The CDR3 spans 19 residues. Trimming took 3 bases from V and 5 from J; bases not matched to a gene: 11.

The V gene is TRBV23-1, the J gene TRBJ2-7, with D unclear. TRBV23-1 counts as an open reading frame of uncertain function. Between the trimmed V and J ends, which lost 7 bases and 0 bases, there was a span of 16 bases. The CDR3 totals 15 residues. For the CDR3, the DNA is TGCGCCAGCATTATAAGGCAAGCTAGCTCCTACGAGCAGTACTTC. Protein sequence: CASIIRQASSYEQYF.

V gene TRBV9 combines with J gene TRBJ1-4, with 7 nucleotides matching TRBD1. This CDR3 contains 17 residues. Germline lookup yields CDR1 SGDLS and CDR2 YYNGEE. The trim removed 3 bases at V and 3 bases at J, leaving 11 bases unmatched. CDR3 in DNA: TGTGCCAGCAGCGAATGGGACAGCTCCTCGGCTAATGAAAAACTGTTTTTT. Its translation is CASSEWDSSSANEKLFF.

J is TRBJ2-2 and V is TRBV5-1, with 10 positions matching TRBD2. CDR1 is SGHRS and CDR2 is YFSETQ in the germline V gene. The CDR3 runs to 15 residues. Trimming cost V 2 bases and J 4 bases; bases outside gene matches: 2. CDR3 bases: TGCGCCAGCAGCTTTATAGCGGGGGGCACCGGGGAGCTGTTTTTT. Translation: CASSFIAGGTGELFF.

This chain uses TRBV19 with TRBJ1-5; the D gene is possibly TRBD1 (5 bases). The germline V gene has CDR1 LNHDA and CDR2 SQIVND (reference sequence). Trimming took 5 bases from V and 0 from J, leaving 14 bases between them. The CDR3 loop spans 16 amino acids. In nucleotides, the CDR3 is TGTGCCAGTAGTCCCGACGGGGGGTATAGCAATCAGCCCCAGCATTTT. Protein product: CASSPDGGYSNQPQHF.